The 22 T cell receptor beta chains in this list originate from one sample, sequenced in a study of regulatory T cells in long-lasting Graves disease. Time point of the sample: persistent/refractory GD, antithyroid drugs over 5 years with positive TRAb. From RNA extracted from PBMCs, the TCR library was made. Assembly of TCR beta libraries relied on iRepertoire HTBI primers together with Arm-PCR of CDR3 regions. Using its own MiXCR run on the multiplex PCR reads, TCRdb lists one record per CDR3 protein. Of over 650,000 distinct CDR3 sequences listed, about 32% are singletons. Here the sequenced sample was peripheral blood mononuclear cells (PBMCs), taken when the disease was refractory, from a patient treated with antithyroid drugs. The receptors come from a female donor with Graves disease.

V usage is TRBV6-1 and J usage is TRBJ1-2; possible D gene TRBD1, 5 bases. V was cut by 3 bases and J by 7 bases, with 15 bases left in between. CDR1 MNHNS and CDR2 SASEGT come from the germline V gene. The CDR3 runs 14 residues. Here the CDR3 reads CASSESRDFGGYTF. The CDR3 DNA reads TGTGCCAGCAGTGAGTCCAGGGATTTCGGTGGCTACACCTTC.

V usage is TRBV27 and J usage is TRBJ1-5, with D hard to call. The germline gives CDR1 MNHEY, CDR2 SMNVEV (reference sequence). The CDR3 has 15 amino acids. V was pared by 0 bases and J by 2 bases, with 8 bases between. CDR3 in amino acids: CASSLSIRRNQPQHF. CDR3 nucleotides: TGTGCCAGCAGTTTATCGATAAGGCGCAATCAGCCCCAGCATTTT.

This clonotype was found many times. J is TRBJ2-4 and V is TRBV28, with D perhaps TRBD2 (6 bases). V dropped 3 bases and J dropped 0 bases, with 6 bases sitting between them. The CDR3 sequence is 14 residues long. Germline CDR1 reads MDHEN; CDR2 reads SYDVKM. The CDR3 protein is CASSLGGAKNIQYF. CDR3 DNA: TGTGCCAGCAGTTTGGGGGGAGCCAAAAACATTCAGTACTTC.

This chain links TRBV11-3 with TRBJ2-2; unclear D gene. Per germline, CDR1 SGHNT and CDR2 YENEEA. V gave up 2 bases and J gave up 0 bases, with 7 bases separating them. CDR3 length: 15 residues. This chain's CDR3 is CASSLHHTNTGELFF. CDR3 coding DNA: TGTGCCAGCAGCTTACACCACACGAACACCGGGGAGCTGTTTTTT.

The V gene is TRBV5-5, the J gene TRBJ1-1; TRBD1 agrees at 7 bases. CDR1 is SGHKS and CDR2 is YYEKEE in the germline V gene (reference sequence). CDR3 length equals 15 residues. V shed 4 bases and J 5 bases; nucleotides not matched to a gene: 11. The CDR3 coding sequence is TGTGCCAGCAGCGTAACAGGGGCAGAGGGGACTGAAGCTTTCTTT. Translation: CASSVTGAEGTEAFF.

The CDR3: CASSSVVGNEKLFF. The CDR3 bases are TGTGCCAGCAGCTCGGTGGTAGGGAATGAAAAACTGTTTTTT. V and J are TRBV4-2 and TRBJ1-4; D gene uncertain. This CDR3 contains 14 residues. V lost 5 bases and J 5 bases, leaving 12 bases between the germline ends. Germline-derived CDR1 and CDR2 are LGHNA and YNFKEQ.

The J gene is TRBJ2-2, the V gene TRBV5-1; 10 bases match TRBD1. The CDR3 consists of 16 residues. Germline-derived CDR1 and CDR2 are SGHRS and YFSETQ. Losses at the gene ends were 2 bases for V and 8 bases for J; bases not matched to a gene: 9. The CDR3 region has the DNA TGCGCCAGCAGCTTCCCCGGGACAGGGGAGGTGGGGGAGCTGTTTTTT. Its translation: CASSFPGTGEVGELFF.

This chain links TRBV2 with TRBJ1-4, with 9 positions matching TRBD1. Germline CDR1 SNHLY, CDR2 FYNNEI. J lost 8 bases, V lost 7 bases, and 5 bases had no gene match. The CDR3 covers 13 residues. As DNA, the CDR3 is TGTGCCAGCAAGAGGGACAGGGACGAAAAACTGTTTTTT. Translation gives CASKRDRDEKLFF.

The V and J genes are TRBV20-1 and TRBJ1-3; D uncertain. This CDR3 region has 14 residues. CDR1 is DFQATT, CDR2 SNEGSKA, per germline (reference sequence). V lost 3 bases, J lost 0 bases, and 9 bases lay in between. CDR3 protein: CSASPTSSGNTIYF. Written as DNA, the CDR3 is TGCAGTGCTAGTCCGACGAGCTCTGGAAACACCATATATTTT.

The chain is built from TRBV15 and TRBJ2-5, with a tentative D call TRBD2 (6 bases). The CDR3 covers 15 residues. Trimming pared 5 bases from V and 5 bases from J, leaving 18 bases between. Germline values: CDR1 LNHNV, CDR2 YYDKDF (reference sequence). This chain's CDR3 is CATSRKKEGWETQYF. The CDR3 region has the DNA TGTGCCACCAGCCGGAAGAAGGAGGGCTGGGAGACCCAGTACTTC.

This clonotype was detected only a few times. The rearrangement links TRBV12-3 or TRBV12-4 to TRBJ2-1; D may correspond to TRBD1 or TRBD2 (5 bases each). Trimming pared 5 bases from V and 5 bases from J, leaving 13 bases between. The CDR3 is 14 amino acids. DNA of the CDR3: TGTGCCAGCAGTACCGGGGCCAGTCACAATGAGCAGTTCTTC. Amino acids: CASSTGASHNEQFF.

This clonotype was found many times. The rearrangement uses TRBV20-1 and TRBJ2-7; D possibly corresponds to TRBD1 (5 bases). V was shortened by 6 bases and J by 3 bases, with 12 bases between the two germline ends. From germline, CDR1 is DFQATT and CDR2 SNEGSKA (reference sequence). The CDR3 has 12 residues. The CDR3 DNA follows: TGCAGTGCGGCATATAGGGGCTACGAGCAGTACTTC. It codes for CSAAYRGYEQYF.

This rearrangement joins TRBV20-1 to TRBJ2-7, with D maybe TRBD2 (7 bases). The CDR3 is 17 residues long. Germline V CDR1 and CDR2: DFQATT, SNEGSKA (reference sequence). V gave up 1 base and J gave up 5 bases, with 24 bases separating them. The CDR3 here is CSARGRNRGEGPHEQYF. DNA for the CDR3: TGCAGTGCTAGAGGCCGGAATAGGGGGGAGGGCCCCCACGAGCAGTACTTC.

V is TRBV15 and J is TRBJ2-2; 7 nucleotides align to TRBD1. Germline V CDR1 and CDR2: LNHNV, YYDKDF (reference sequence). The CDR3 length is 16 residues. The J segment lost 4 bases and the V segment lost 4 bases, leaving 9 bases of the junction unmatched. Written as DNA, the CDR3 is TGTGCCACCAGCATACCGAGGGGGCGAGGCACCGGGGAGCTGTTTTTT. This codes for CATSIPRGRGTGELFF.

The gene calls are TRBV27 and TRBJ2-2; the match to TRBD2 covers 7 bases. Germline V CDR1 and CDR2: MNHEY, SMNVEV (reference sequence). The CDR3 sequence is 16 residues long. Unmatched junction bases numbered 4, after V lost 0 bases and J lost 3 bases. The CDR3, as DNA: TGTGCCAGCAGTTTATCTGGGGGGGGGTACACCGGGGAGCTGTTTTTT. This codes for CASSLSGGGYTGELFF.

This clonotype has only a few counts. The chain recombines TRBV30 with TRBJ1-5; D unresolved. The CDR3 extends over 13 amino acids. Germline V gives CDR1 GTSNPN, CDR2 SVGIG (reference sequence). Between the trimmed V and J ends, which lost 4 bases and 2 bases, there was a span of 9 bases. The DNA of the CDR3 is TGTGCCTGGACCCAAGGAGGCAATCAGCCCCAGCATTTT. Amino acids: CAWTQGGNQPQHF.

The DNA for the CDR3 is TGCGCCAGCCGTAGGGACGCGGGCACTGAAGCTTTCTTT. This codes for CASRRDAGTEAFF. The rearrangement uses TRBV5-1 and TRBJ1-1; tentatively, D is TRBD1 (5 bases). Germline assignment: CDR1 SGHRS and CDR2 YFSETQ. The ends were cut back, 7 bases at V and 4 bases at J, with 14 bases in the middle. The length of the CDR3 is 13 residues.

J is TRBJ2-7 and V is TRBV27; D may match TRBD1 or TRBD2 (5 bases each). The CDR3 has 15 amino acids. V lost 0 bases and J 0 bases, leaving 9 bases between the germline ends. Germline CDR1 MNHEY, CDR2 SMNVEV (reference sequence). This chain's CDR3 is CASSLSWDPSYEQYF. Here the CDR3 DNA reads TGTGCCAGCAGTTTATCGTGGGACCCCTCCTACGAGCAGTACTTC.

The V gene is TRBV6-2 or TRBV6-3, the J gene TRBJ1-1; D is perhaps TRBD1 (5 bases). Per the germline V gene, CDR1 is MNHEY and CDR2 is SVGEGT. V was trimmed by 10 bases and J by 8 bases, leaving 20 bases between them. This CDR3 contains 13 residues. CDR3 sequence reads: CAIRQGALSEAFF. The CDR3 bases are TGTGCCATCCGACAAGGGGCCCTTTCCGAAGCTTTCTTT.

The gene calls are TRBV28 and TRBJ1-5; D is unclear. The V gene's germline CDR1 is MDHEN and CDR2 SYDVKM. The ends were cut back, 8 bases at V and 6 bases at J, with 23 bases in the middle. There are 16 residues in the CDR3. The CDR3 DNA follows: TGTGCCAGCTCTCGGCTTCAAGGGCTCTATCTTCAGCCCCAGCATTTT. Protein sequence: CASSRLQGLYLQPQHF.

The chain employs TRBV3-1 and TRBJ1-2; perhaps TRBD1 as D (6 bases). This CDR3 has 15 amino acids. The germline V and J ends were trimmed by 4 bases and 5 bases, with 17 bases remaining between them. Germline CDR1 is LGHDT and CDR2 is YNNKEL (reference sequence). This chain's CDR3 is CASSRGPGGRYGYTF. The CDR3 DNA sequence: TGTGCCAGCAGCCGGGGCCCTGGGGGCCGTTATGGCTACACCTTC.

The rearrangement joins TRBV13 to TRBJ2-7, with D possibly matching TRBD2 (6 bases). Germline CDR1 and CDR2: PRHDT and FYEKMQ (reference sequence). V was pared by 0 bases and J by 4 bases, with 13 bases between. The CDR3 totals 15 residues. The CDR3: CASSLGMSSAYEQYF. CDR3 coding DNA: TGTGCCAGCAGCTTAGGTATGTCTAGCGCATACGAGCAGTACTTC.